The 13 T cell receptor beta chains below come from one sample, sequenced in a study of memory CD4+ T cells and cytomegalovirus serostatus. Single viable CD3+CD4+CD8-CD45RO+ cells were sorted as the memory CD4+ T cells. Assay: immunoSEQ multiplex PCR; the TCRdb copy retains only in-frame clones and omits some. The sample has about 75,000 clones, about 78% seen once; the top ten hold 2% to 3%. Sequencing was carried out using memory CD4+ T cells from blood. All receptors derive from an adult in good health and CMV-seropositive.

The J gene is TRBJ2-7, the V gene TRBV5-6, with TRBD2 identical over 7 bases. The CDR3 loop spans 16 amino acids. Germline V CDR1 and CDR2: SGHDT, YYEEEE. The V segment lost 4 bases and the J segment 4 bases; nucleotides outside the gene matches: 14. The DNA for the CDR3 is TGTGCCAGCAGCACCCATCCTGGCGGGAGTTTGTACGAGCAGTACGTC. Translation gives CASSTHPGGSLYEQYV.

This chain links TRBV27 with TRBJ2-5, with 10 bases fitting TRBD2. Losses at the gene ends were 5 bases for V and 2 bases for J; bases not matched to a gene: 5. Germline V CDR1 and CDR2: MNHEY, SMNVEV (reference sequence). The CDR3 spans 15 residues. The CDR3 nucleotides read TGTGCCAGCAGTCCCCTACTAGCGGGACAAGAGACCCAGTACTTC. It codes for CASSPLLAGQETQYF.

CDR3 amino acids: CASRGTANYGYTF. In nucleotides, the CDR3 is TGTGCCAGCAGAGGGACAGCTAACTATGGCTACACCTTC. V is TRBV6-1 and J is TRBJ1-2, with 7 positions matching TRBD1. V lost 6 bases and J lost 0; bases outside the gene matches: 1. This CDR3 is built from 13 residues. Germline CDR1 MNHNS, CDR2 SASEGT.

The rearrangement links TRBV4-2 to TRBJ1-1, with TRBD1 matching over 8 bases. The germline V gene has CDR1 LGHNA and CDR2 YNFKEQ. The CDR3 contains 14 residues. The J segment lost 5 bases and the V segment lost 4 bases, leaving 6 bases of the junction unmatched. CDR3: CASSLTGGGTEAFF. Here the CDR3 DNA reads TGTGCCAGCAGCCTCACAGGGGGAGGTACTGAAGCTTTCTTT.

In nucleotides, the CDR3 is TGTGCCACCCGGACTAGCGGGAAGAATGAGCAGTTCTTC. It is translated as CATRTSGKNEQFF. The chain carries TRBV6-1 and TRBJ2-1; 12 nucleotides line up with TRBD2. The CDR3 length is 13 residues. The germline CDR1 and CDR2 sequences are MNHNS and SASEGT. With V trimmed by 10 bases and J by 7 bases, 5 bases remained unmatched.

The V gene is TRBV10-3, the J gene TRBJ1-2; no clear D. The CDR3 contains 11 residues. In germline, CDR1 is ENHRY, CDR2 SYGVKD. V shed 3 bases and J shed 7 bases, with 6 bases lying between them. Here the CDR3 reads CAISDVGGYTF. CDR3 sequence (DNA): TGTGCCATCAGTGATGTAGGTGGCTACACCTTC.

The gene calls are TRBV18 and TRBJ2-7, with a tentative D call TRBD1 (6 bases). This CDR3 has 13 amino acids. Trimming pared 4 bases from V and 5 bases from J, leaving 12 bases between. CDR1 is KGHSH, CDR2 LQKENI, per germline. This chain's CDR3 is CASSRTGLDEQYF. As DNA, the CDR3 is TGTGCCAGCTCACGAACAGGGTTGGACGAGCAGTACTTC. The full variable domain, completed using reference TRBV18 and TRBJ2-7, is NAGVMQNPRHLVRRRGQEARLRCSPMKGHSHVYWYRQLPEEGLKFMVYLQKENIIDESGMPKERFSAEFPKEGPSILRIQQVVRGDSAAYFCASSRTGLDEQYFGPGTRLTVT.

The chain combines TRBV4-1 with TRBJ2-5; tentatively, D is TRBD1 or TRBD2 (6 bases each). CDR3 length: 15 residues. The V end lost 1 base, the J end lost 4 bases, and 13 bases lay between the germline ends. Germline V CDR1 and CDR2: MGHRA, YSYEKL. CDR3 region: CASSQAGATGETQYF. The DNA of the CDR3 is TGCGCCAGCAGCCAAGCGGGGGCGACGGGAGAGACCCAGTACTTC.

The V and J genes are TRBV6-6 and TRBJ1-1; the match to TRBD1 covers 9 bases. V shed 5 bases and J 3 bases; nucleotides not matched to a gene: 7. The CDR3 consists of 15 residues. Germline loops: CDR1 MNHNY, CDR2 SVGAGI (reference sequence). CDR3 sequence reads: CASSKTGGGDTEAFF. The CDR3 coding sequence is TGTGCCAGCAGTAAAACAGGGGGCGGGGACACTGAAGCTTTCTTT.

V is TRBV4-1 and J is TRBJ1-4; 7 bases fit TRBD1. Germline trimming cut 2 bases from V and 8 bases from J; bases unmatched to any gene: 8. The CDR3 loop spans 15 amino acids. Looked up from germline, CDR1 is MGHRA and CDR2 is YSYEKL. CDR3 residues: CASSQSRTGVEKLFF. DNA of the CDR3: TGCGCCAGCAGCCAATCAAGGACAGGCGTGGAAAAACTGTTTTTT.

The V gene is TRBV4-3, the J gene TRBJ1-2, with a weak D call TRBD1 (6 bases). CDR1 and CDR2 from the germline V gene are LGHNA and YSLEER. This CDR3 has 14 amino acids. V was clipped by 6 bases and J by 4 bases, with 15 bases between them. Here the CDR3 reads CASSPTTGPYGYTF. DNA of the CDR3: TGCGCCAGCAGTCCCACGACAGGCCCCTATGGCTACACCTTC.

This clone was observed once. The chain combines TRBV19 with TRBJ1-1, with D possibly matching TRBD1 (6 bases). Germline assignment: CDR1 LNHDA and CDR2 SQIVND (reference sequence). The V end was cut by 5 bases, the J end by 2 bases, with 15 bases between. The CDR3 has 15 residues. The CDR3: CASSATTGTNTEAFF. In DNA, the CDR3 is TGTGCCAGTAGTGCCACTACAGGGACCAACACTGAAGCTTTCTTT.

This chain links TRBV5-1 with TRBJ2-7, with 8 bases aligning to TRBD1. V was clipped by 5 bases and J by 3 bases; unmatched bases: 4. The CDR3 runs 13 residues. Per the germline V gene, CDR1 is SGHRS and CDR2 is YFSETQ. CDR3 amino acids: CASRIDRGYEQYV. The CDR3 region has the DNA TGCGCCAGCAGGATAGACAGGGGCTACGAGCAGTACGTC.